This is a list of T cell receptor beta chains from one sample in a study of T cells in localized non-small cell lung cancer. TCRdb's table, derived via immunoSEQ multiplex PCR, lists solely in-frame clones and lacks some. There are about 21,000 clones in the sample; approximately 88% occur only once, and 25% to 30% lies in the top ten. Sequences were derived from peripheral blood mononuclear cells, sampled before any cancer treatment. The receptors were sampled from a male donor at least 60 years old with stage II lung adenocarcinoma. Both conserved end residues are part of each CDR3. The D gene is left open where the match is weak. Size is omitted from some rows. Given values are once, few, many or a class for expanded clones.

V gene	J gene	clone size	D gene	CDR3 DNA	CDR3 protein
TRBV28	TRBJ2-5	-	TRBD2	TGTGCCAGCACCACCCAACGGAGAGCGGGAGAAGAGACCCAGTACTTC	CASTTQRRAGEETQYF
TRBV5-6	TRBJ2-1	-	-	TGTGCCAGCAGCTTAGTAACGGAGCAGTTCTTC	CASSLVTEQFF
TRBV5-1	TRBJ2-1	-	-	TGCGCCAGCAGCGGCTTGACAGGCTTCATCGGTATAAATGAGCAGTTCTTC	CASSGLTGFIGINEQFF
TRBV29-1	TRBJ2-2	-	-	TGCAGCGTCTACTTCGGGGAGCTGTTTTTT	CSVYFGELFF
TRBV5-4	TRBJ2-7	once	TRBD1	TGTGCCAGCAGCAGGGACAGGGGTAGCGAGCAGTACTTC	CASSRDRGSEQYF
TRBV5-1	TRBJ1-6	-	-	TGCGCCAGCAGCCCCCCGAGCTATAATTCACCCCTCCACTTT	CASSPPSYNSPLHF
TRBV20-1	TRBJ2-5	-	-	TGCAGTGCTCTGCTTTCTGAGACCCAGTACTTC	CSALLSETQYF
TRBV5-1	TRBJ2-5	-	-	TGCGCCAGCAGCACCGGGACACTACAAGAGACCCAGTACTTC	CASSTGTLQETQYF
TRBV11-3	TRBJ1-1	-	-	TGTGCCAGTGCGGGTATGAAACCCTTATTGAACACTGAAGCTTTCTTT	CASAGMKPLLNTEAFF
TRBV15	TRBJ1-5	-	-	TGTGCCACCAGCCCAGGTGCGGGGCGTAATCAGCCCCAGCATTTT	CATSPGAGRNQPQHF
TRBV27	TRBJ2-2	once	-	TGTGCCAGCAGTTCGACCGGGAGACTGGAGCTGTTTTTT	CASSSTGRLELFF
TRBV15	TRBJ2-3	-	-	TGTGCCACCAGCAGCTTTCGGTATAGCACAGATACGCAGTATTTT	CATSSFRYSTDTQYF
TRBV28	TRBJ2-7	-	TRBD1	TGTGCCAGCAGTCCCCTCTCCGGGACAGGGAACTACGGGCAGTACTTC	CASSPLSGTGNYGQYF
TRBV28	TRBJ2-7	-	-	TGTGCCAGCAGTCGAGTCGGCGGGGTCTCCGAGCAGTACTTC	CASSRVGGVSEQYF
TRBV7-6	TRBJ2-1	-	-	TGTGCCAGCAGCCCGAGACCCGGAGTCGTCTCCTACAATGAGCAGTTCTTC	CASSPRPGVVSYNEQFF
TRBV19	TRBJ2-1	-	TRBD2	TGTGCCAGTAGTCCTATAGCGGGAGCGACCTACAATGAGCAGTTCTTC	CASSPIAGATYNEQFF
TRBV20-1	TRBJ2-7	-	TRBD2	TGCAGTTTAGCGGGAGACAACGAGCAGTACTTC	CSLAGDNEQYF
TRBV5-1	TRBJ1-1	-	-	TGCGCCAGCAGCTTGGGTGGGCAGGAGGCCACTGAAGCTTTCTTT	CASSLGGQEATEAFF
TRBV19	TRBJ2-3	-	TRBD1	TGTGCCAGTAGTGTAAGACCGGGACAGGGTTACGATACGCAGTATTTT	CASSVRPGQGYDTQYF
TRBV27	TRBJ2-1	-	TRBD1	TGTGCCAGCAGTCGGCAGGGGGAACGGTACAATGAGCAGTTCTTC	CASSRQGERYNEQFF
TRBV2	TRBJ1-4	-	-	TGTGCCACGGGGGGGGTCGATGGTGAAAAACTGTTTTTT	CATGGVDGEKLFF
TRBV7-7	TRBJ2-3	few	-	TGTGCTAGCAGCTTGTATCCCCTGACAGGGACTAGCACAGATACGCAGTATTTT	CASSLYPLTGTSTDTQYF
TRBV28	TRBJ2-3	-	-	TGTGCCAGCAGTCCAACAGGGACCGCAGATACGCAGTATTTT	CASSPTGTADTQYF
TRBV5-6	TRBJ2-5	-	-	TGTGCCAGCAGCTCAATGAATTTAATTCAGGGAGAGACCCAGTACTTC	CASSSMNLIQGETQYF
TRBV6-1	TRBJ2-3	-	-	TGTGCCAGCAACAGGGACTCGGATACGCAGTATTTT	CASNRDSDTQYF
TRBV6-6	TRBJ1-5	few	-	TGTGCCAGCAGTTACGGCTTCAATCAGCCCCAGCATTTT	CASSYGFNQPQHF
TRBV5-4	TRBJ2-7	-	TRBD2	TGTGCCAGCAGCTTGGCGGGCGGGAGTAGCTCCTACGAGCAGTACTTC	CASSLAGGSSSYEQYF
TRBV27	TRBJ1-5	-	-	TGTGCCAGCAGTTTGAGGGGTCAGGGGCAGCCCCAGCATTTT	CASSLRGQGQPQHF
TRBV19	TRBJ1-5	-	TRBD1	TGTGCCAGTAGTTTCAGGACAGGAGGCAATCAGCCCCAGCATTTT	CASSFRTGGNQPQHF
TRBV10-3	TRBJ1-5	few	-	TGTGCCATCAGTGAATTTGGAGACGGGAATCAGCCCCAGCATTTT	CAISEFGDGNQPQHF
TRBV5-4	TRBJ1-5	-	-	TGTGCCACTCAGGAAGGGGGTCACAATCAGCCCCAGCATTTT	CATQEGGHNQPQHF
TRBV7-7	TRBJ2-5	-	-	TGTGCTAGCAGCTTAGCCGGGACGGGTGAGACCCAGTACTTC	CASSLAGTGETQYF
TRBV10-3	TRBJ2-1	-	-	TGTGCCATCAGTGGTAACAAGTACAATGAGCAGTTCTTC	CAISGNKYNEQFF
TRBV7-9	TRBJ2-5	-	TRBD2	TGTGCCAGCAGCCTAGCGGGGTGGGAGACCCAGTACTTC	CASSLAGWETQYF
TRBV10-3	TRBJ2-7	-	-	TGTGCCGTCGCGGGCCTATCTGGGAGCGAGCAGTACTTC	CAVAGLSGSEQYF